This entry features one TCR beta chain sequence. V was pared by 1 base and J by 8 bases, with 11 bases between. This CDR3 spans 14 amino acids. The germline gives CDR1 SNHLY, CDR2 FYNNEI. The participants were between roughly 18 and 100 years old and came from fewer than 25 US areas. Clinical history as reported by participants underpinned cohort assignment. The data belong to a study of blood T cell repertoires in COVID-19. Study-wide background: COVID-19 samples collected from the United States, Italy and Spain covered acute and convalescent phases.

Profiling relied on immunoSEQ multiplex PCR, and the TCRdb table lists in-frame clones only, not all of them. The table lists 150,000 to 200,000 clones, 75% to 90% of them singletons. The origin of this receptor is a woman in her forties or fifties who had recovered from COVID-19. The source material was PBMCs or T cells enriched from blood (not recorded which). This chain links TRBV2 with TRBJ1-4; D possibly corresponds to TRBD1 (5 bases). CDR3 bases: TGTGCCAGCAGTGAAGGGCAGGGCGAGGAAAAACTGTTTTTT. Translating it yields CASSEGQGEEKLFF.